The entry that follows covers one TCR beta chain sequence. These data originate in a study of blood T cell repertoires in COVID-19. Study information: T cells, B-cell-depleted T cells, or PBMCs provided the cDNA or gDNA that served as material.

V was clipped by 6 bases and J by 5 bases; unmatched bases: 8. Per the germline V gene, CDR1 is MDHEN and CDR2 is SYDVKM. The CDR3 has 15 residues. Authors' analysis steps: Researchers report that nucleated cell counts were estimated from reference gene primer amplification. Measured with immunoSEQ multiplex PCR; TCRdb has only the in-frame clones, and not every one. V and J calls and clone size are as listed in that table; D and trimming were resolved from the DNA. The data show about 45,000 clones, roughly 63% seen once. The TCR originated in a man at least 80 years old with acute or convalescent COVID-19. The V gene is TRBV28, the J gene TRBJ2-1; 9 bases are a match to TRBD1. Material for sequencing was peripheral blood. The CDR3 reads CASRSPGQGNNEQFF. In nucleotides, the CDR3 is TGTGCCAGCAGGAGTCCGGGACAGGGCAACAATGAGCAGTTCTTC.